This TCR beta chain was recovered during a study of cytomegalovirus exposure and HLA in healthy donors. Whole-study results and caveats: Some V segments could not be told apart, so they were left out, TRBV6-2 and TRBV6-3 among them. Analyzed later, most CMV-associated TCR beta chains appeared HLA-restricted.

The PCR ran on 60 Vbeta and 13 Jbeta primers. TCRdb's copy holds only in-frame clones and misses some; the assay was immunoSEQ multiplex PCR. In the table there are around 58,000 clones, approximately 80% of which are singletons. This CDR3 has 15 amino acids. Trimming shortened V by 0 bases and J by 3 bases, and 9 bases separated the two germline ends. Germline V gene sequence: CDR1 LGHNA, CDR2 YNFKEQ. In the case of this clone: The antigen remains undetermined.

The sequence derives from a female donor in good health and CMV-seronegative. V is TRBV4-2 and J is TRBJ1-5, with a weak D call TRBD1 (6 bases). Sequenced: PBMCs. CDR3 in amino acids: CASSQDGQSNQPQHF. DNA for the CDR3: TGTGCCAGCAGCCAAGATGGACAGTCCAATCAGCCCCAGCATTTT.